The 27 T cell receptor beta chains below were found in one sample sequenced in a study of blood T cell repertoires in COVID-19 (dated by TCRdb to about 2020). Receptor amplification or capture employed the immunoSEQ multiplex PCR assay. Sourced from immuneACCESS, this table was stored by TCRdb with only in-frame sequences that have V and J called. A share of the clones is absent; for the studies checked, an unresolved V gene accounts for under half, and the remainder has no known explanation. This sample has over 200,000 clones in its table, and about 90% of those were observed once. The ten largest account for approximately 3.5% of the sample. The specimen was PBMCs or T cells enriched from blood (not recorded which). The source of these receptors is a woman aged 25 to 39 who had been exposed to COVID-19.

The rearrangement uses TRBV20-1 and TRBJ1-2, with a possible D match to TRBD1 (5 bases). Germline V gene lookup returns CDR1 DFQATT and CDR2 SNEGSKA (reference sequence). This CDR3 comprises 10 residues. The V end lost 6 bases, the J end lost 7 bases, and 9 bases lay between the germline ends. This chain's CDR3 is CSAGHGGYTF. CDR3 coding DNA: TGCAGTGCCGGACATGGTGGCTACACCTTC.

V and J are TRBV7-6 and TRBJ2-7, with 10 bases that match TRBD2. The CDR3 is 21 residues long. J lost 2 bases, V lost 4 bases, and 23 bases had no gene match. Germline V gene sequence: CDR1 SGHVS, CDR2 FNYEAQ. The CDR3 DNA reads TGTGCCAGCAGCTCAGTCTTTACAGGGTCGTTAGCGGGAGGCTCTACCTACGAGCAGTACTTC. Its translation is CASSSVFTGSLAGGSTYEQYF.

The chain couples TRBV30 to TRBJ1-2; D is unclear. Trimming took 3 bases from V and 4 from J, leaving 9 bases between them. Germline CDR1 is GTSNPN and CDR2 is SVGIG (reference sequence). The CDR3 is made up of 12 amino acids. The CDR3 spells CAWSPSLYGYTF. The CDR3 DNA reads TGTGCCTGGAGCCCTTCCCTCTATGGCTACACCTTC. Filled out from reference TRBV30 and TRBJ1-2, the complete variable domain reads SQTIHQWPATLVQPVGSPLSLECTVEGTSNPNLYWYRQAAGRGLQLLFYSVGIGQISSEVPQNLSASRPQDRQFILSSKKLLLSDSGFYLCAWSPSLYGYTFGSGTRLTVV.

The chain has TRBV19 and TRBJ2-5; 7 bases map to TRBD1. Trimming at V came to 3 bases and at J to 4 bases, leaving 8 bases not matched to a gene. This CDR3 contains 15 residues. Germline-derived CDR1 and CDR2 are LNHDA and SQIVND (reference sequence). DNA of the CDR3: TGTGCCAGTAGTATGGGTCAGGGGGTAGGAGAGACCCAGTACTTC. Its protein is CASSMGQGVGETQYF.

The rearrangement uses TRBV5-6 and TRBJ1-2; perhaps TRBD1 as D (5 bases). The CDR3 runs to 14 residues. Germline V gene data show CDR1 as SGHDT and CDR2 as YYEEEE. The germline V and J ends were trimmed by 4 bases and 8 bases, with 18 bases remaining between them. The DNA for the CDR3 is TGTGCCAGCAGCCGGCCTGAAGGGGTGCGCGGCTACACCTTC. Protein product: CASSRPEGVRGYTF.

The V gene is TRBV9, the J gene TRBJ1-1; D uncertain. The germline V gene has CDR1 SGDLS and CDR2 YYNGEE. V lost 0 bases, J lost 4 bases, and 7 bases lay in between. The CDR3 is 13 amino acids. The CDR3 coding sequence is TGTGCCAGCAGCGTAGCTAGGAGCACTGAAGCTTTCTTT. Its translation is CASSVARSTEAFF.

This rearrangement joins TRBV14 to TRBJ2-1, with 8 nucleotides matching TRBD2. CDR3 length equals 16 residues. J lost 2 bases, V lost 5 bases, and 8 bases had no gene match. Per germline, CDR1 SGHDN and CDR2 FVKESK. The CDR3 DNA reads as TGTGCCAGCAGCAAGCGCTCGGGGGGGACCTACAATGAGCAGTTCTTC. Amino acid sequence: CASSKRSGGTYNEQFF.

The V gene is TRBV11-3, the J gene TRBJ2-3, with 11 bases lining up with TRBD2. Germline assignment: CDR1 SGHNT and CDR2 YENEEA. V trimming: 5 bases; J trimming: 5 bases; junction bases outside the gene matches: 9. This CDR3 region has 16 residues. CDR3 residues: CASSAGTSGRGDTQYF. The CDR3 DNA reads TGTGCCAGCAGCGCCGGGACTAGCGGACGAGGAGATACGCAGTATTTT.

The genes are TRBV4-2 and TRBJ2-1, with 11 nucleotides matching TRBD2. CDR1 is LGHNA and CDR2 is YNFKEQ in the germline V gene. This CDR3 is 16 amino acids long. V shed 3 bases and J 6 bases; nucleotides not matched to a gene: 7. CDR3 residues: CASSHTSGSGSNEQFF. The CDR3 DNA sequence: TGTGCCAGCAGCCACACTAGCGGGAGTGGCTCCAATGAGCAGTTCTTC.

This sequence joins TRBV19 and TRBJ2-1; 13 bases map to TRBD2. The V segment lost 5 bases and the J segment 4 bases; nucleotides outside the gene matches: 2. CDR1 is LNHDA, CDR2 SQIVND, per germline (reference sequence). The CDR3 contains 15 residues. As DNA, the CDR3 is TGTGCCAGTAGTGAGGGACTAGCGGGATACAATGAGCAGTTCTTC. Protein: CASSEGLAGYNEQFF.

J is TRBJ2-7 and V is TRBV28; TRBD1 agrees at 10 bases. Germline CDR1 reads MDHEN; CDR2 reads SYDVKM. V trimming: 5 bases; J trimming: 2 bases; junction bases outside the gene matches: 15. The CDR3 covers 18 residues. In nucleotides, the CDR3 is TGTGCCAGCAGTACACACATCCTCGGGACAGGGGTCACCTACGAGCAGTACTTC. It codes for CASSTHILGTGVTYEQYF.

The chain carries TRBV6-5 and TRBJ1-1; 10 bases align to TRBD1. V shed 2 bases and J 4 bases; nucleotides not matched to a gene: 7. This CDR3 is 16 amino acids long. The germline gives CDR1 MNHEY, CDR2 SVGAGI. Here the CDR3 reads CASSYRAGTGATEAFF. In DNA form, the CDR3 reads TGTGCCAGCAGTTACAGGGCCGGGACAGGGGCCACTGAAGCTTTCTTT.

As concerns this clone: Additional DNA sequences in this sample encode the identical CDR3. The CDR3 sequence: CASIPGQSSSYEQYF. The CDR3 DNA reads as TGTGCCAGCATCCCGGGACAGTCGAGCTCCTACGAGCAGTACTTC. V gene TRBV6-5 combines with J gene TRBJ2-7, with 7 bases aligning to TRBD1. The CDR3 is 15 residues long. Germline values: CDR1 MNHEY, CDR2 SVGAGI. The J segment lost 0 bases and the V segment lost 7 bases, leaving 9 bases of the junction unmatched.

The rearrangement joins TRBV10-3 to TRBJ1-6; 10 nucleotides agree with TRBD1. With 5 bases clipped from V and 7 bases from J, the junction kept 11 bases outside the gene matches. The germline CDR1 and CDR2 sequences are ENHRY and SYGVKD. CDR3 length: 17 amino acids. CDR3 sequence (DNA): TGTGCCATCAGTCCCCTTCGGACAGGGGGTATGAATTCACCCCTCCACTTT. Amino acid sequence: CAISPLRTGGMNSPLHF.

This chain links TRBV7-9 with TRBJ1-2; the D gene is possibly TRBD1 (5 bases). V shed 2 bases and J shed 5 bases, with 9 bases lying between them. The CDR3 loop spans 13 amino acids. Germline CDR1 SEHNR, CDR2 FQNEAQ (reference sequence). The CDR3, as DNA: TGTGCCAGCAGCTTACGGGGGAATTATGGCTACACCTTC. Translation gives CASSLRGNYGYTF.

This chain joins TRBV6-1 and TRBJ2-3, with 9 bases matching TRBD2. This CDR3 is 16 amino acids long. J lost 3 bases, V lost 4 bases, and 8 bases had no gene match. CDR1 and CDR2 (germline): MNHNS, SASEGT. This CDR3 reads CASSGRSGRLTDTQYF. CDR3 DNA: TGTGCCAGCAGTGGCCGAAGCGGGAGGCTAACAGATACGCAGTATTTT.

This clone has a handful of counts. In DNA, the CDR3 is TGCAGTGCTGGACTAGCGCTCGAGCAGTACTTC. Translated: CSAGLALEQYF. The chain couples TRBV20-1 to TRBJ2-7; 9 nucleotides align to TRBD2. Trimming cost V 5 bases and J 6 bases; bases outside gene matches: 2. This CDR3 has 11 residues. Germline lookup yields CDR1 DFQATT and CDR2 SNEGSKA (reference sequence).

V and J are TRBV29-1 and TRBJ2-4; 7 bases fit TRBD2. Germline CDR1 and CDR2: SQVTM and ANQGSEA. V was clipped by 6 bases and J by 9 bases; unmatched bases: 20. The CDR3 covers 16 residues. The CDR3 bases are TGCAGCGTCCGCACATATCGTGGGGCGGGAGACGCCATTCAGTACTTC. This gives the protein CSVRTYRGAGDAIQYF.

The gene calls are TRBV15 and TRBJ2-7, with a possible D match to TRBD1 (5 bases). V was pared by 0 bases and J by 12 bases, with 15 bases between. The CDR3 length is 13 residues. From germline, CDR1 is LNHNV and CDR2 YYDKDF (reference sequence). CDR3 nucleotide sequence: TGTGCCACCAGCAGAGATATTTCAGGGAACCCGTACTTC. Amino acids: CATSRDISGNPYF.

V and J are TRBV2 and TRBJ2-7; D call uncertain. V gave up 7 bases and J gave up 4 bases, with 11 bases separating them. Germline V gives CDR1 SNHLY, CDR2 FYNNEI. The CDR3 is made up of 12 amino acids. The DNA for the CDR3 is TGTGCCAGCACGACCGGCAGGTACGAGCAGTACTTC. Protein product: CASTTGRYEQYF.

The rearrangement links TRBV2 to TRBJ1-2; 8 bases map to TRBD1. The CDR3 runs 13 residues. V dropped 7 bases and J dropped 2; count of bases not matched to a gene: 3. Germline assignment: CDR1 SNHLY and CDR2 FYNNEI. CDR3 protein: CASTRQGNYGYTF. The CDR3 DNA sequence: TGTGCCAGCACTAGACAGGGGAACTATGGCTACACCTTC.

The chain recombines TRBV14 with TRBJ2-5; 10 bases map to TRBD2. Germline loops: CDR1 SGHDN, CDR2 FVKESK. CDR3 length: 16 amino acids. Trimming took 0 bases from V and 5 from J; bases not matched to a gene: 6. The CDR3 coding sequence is TGTGCCAGCAGCCAAGATGGGTCTAGCGGGAGTGAGACCCAGTACTTC. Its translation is CASSQDGSSGSETQYF.

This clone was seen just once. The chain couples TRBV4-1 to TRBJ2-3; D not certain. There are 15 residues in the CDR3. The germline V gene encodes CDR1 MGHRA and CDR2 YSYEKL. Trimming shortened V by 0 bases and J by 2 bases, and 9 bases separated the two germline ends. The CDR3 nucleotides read TGCGCCAGCAGCCAAGACGAAGTAGACACAGATACGCAGTATTTT. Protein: CASSQDEVDTDTQYF.

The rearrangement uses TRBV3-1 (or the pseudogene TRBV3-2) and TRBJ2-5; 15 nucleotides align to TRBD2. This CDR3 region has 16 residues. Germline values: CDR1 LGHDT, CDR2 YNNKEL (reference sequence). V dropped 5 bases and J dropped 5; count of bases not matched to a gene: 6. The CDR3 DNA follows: TGTGCCAGCAGCACACGGACTAGCGGGAGGGGGGAGACCCAGTACTTC. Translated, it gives CASSTRTSGRGETQYF.

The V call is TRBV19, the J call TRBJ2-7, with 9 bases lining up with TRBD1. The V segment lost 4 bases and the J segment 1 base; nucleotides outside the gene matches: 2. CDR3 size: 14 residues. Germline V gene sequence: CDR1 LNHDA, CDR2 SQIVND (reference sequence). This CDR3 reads CASSTTGGSYEQYF. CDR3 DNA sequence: TGTGCCAGTAGTACGACAGGGGGATCCTACGAGCAGTACTTC.

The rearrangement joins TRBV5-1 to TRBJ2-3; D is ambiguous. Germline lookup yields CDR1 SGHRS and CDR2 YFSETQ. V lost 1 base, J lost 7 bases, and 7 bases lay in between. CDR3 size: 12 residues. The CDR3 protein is CASSLFQNTQYF. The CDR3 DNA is TGCGCCAGCAGCTTGTTTCAGAATACGCAGTATTTT.

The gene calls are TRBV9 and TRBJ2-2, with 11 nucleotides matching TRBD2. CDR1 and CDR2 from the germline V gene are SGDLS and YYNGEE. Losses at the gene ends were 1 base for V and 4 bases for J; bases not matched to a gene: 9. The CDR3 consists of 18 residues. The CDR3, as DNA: TGTGCCAGCAGCGTATCCCCAGGACTAGCGGGCCGCACCGGGGAGCTGTTTTTT. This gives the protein CASSVSPGLAGRTGELFF.